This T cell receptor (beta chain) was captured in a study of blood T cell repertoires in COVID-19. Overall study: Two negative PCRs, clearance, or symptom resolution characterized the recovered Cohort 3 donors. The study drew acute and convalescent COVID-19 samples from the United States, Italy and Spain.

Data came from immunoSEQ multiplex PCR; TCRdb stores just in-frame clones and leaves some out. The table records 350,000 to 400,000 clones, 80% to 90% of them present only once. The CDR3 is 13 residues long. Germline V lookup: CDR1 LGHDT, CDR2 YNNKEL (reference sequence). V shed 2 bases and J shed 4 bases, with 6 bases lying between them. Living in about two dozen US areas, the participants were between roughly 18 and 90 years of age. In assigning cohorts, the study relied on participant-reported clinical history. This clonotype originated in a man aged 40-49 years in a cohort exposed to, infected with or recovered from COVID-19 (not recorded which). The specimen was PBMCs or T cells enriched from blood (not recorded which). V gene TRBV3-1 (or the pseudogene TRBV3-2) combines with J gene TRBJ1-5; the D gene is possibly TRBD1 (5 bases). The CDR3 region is CASSQNRNQPQHF. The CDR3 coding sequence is TGTGCCAGCAGCCAAAACAGGAATCAGCCCCAGCATTTT.